These 13 T cell receptor beta chains were sequenced from one sample in a study of T cell responses to AZD1222 COVID-19 vaccine. Profiling relied on immunoSEQ multiplex PCR, and the TCRdb table lists in-frame clones only, not all of them. The profile covers over 100,000 clones, with roughly 90% appearing a single time and about 13% taken by the ten largest. The material sequenced was peripheral blood, taken on day 0 of MenACWY control vaccination. These receptors all stem from an adult in good health.

The chain combines TRBV5-6 with TRBJ2-5, with D unclear. The germline V gene encodes CDR1 SGHDT and CDR2 YYEEEE. Trimming removed 0 bases from V and 3 bases from J, with 12 bases in between. The CDR3 is 15 residues long. The CDR3 sequence is CASSLGVSTEETQYF. The DNA of the CDR3 is TGTGCCAGCAGCTTGGGGGTTTCCACGGAAGAGACCCAGTACTTC.

The genes are TRBV10-3 and TRBJ1-2; a possible D gene is TRBD1 (5 bases). CDR1 ENHRY and CDR2 SYGVKD come from the germline V gene. The CDR3 totals 14 residues. V was cut by 3 bases and J by 4 bases, with 12 bases left in between. For the CDR3, the DNA is TGTGCCATCAGTGACGACAGCCTTTCCTATGGCTACACCTTC. Residues: CAISDDSLSYGYTF.

In the case of this clone: The same CDR3 can be traced to other DNA sequences in this sample. The V gene is TRBV28, the J gene TRBJ2-7; D is ambiguous. Germline values: CDR1 MDHEN, CDR2 SYDVKM. V was cut by 3 bases and J by 0 bases, with 6 bases left in between. There are 13 residues in the CDR3. The CDR3 is CASSFGSSYEQYF. CDR3 DNA: TGTGCCAGCAGTTTCGGTAGCTCCTACGAGCAGTACTTC.

This clone was counted a single time. V and J are TRBV7-6 and TRBJ2-7; 8 bases are a match to TRBD2. The germline V gene has CDR1 SGHVS and CDR2 FNYEAQ. The CDR3 has 15 amino acids. Trimming cost V 5 bases and J 5 bases; bases outside gene matches: 11. The CDR3 DNA reads TGTGCCAGCAGCCCCTCCGCGAGCGGGAGCCACGAGCAGTACTTC. Protein sequence: CASSPSASGSHEQYF. Filled out from reference TRBV7-6 and TRBJ2-7, the complete variable domain reads GAGVSQSPRYKVTKRGQDVALRCDPISGHVSLYWYRQALGQGPEFLTYFNYEAQQDKSGLPNDRFSAERPEGSISTLTIQRTEQRDSAMYRCASSPSASGSHEQYFGPGTRLTVT.

The chain combines TRBV5-3 with TRBJ1-5; 11 bases are shared with TRBD1. TRBV5-3 is placed among ORFs of uncertain function. There are 23 residues in the CDR3. The V gene end was trimmed by 3 bases and the J gene end by 6 bases; junction bases not matched to a gene: 29. Here the CDR3 reads CARSWTGGLGMDYSNQWGQPQHF. CDR3 bases: TGTGCCAGAAGCTGGACAGGGGGCCTTGGAATGGATTATAGCAATCAGTGGGGTCAGCCCCAGCATTTT.

The DNA for the CDR3 is TGCGCCAGCCGGGGGGCGGTTAACTATGGCTACACCTTC. This codes for CASRGAVNYGYTF. The chain carries TRBV4-1 and TRBJ1-2; perhaps TRBD1 as D (6 bases). Trimming took 8 bases from V and 1 from J, leaving 11 bases between them. CDR1 and CDR2 from the germline V gene are MGHRA and YSYEKL. The CDR3 is 13 amino acids.

The chain uses TRBV7-2 and TRBJ1-6; 7 bases map to TRBD1. This CDR3 has 18 residues. Germline V gene data show CDR1 as SGHTA and CDR2 as FQGNSA. Unmatched junction bases numbered 13, after V lost 1 base and J lost 7 bases. CDR3 DNA: TGTGCCAGCAGCTTAGTCCCGGTGGGGGGAGGGGGCAATTCACCCCTCCACTTT. Its protein product is CASSLVPVGGGGNSPLHF.

The rearrangement links TRBV6-2 or TRBV6-3 to TRBJ2-7; no firm D call. The germline CDR1 and CDR2 sequences are MNHEY and SVGEGT. This CDR3 comprises 11 residues. Trimming took off 5 bases at V and 4 bases at J, with 6 bases between the two ends. CDR3 region: CASSGPYEQYF. DNA of the CDR3: TGTGCCAGCAGTGGACCGTACGAGCAGTACTTC.

The V and J genes are TRBV28 and TRBJ1-1; weak D call: TRBD1 (6 bases). The V and J ends lost 4 bases and 4 bases respectively, with 19 bases between them. The CDR3 totals 16 residues. Germline V gives CDR1 MDHEN, CDR2 SYDVKM. The DNA for the CDR3 is TGTGCCAGCAGTTCCCATGGGGGGCGGAAGGGCACTGAAGCTTTCTTT. Protein product: CASSSHGGRKGTEAFF.

The sample holds a few counts of this clone. The chain employs TRBV4-3 and TRBJ2-1, with D hard to call. V was cut by 1 base and J by 5 bases, with 9 bases left in between. This CDR3 spans 14 amino acids. Looked up from germline, CDR1 is LGHNA and CDR2 is YSLEER. CDR3 in amino acids: CASSQGHGNNEQFF. In DNA, the CDR3 is TGCGCCAGCAGCCAAGGTCACGGAAACAATGAGCAGTTCTTC.

This sequence joins TRBV5-1 and TRBJ2-1; 8 bases align to TRBD1. The CDR3 is 15 amino acids. The V gene end was trimmed by 0 bases and the J gene end by 5 bases; junction bases not matched to a gene: 4. CDR1 SGHRS and CDR2 YFSETQ come from the germline V gene. The CDR3: CASSLEGQDNNEQFF. As DNA, the CDR3 is TGCGCCAGCAGCTTGGAGGGACAGGACAACAATGAGCAGTTCTTC.

This rearrangement joins TRBV5-1 to TRBJ2-7; D is unresolved. The V gene lost 7 bases and the J gene lost 0 bases, with 11 bases spanning the gap. The CDR3 contains 13 residues. From germline, CDR1 is SGHRS and CDR2 YFSETQ. The chain's CDR3 is CASRRAGSYEQYF. CDR3 coding DNA: TGCGCCAGCCGAAGGGCAGGCTCCTACGAGCAGTACTTC.

This clone was recorded once. This sequence joins TRBV21-1 and TRBJ2-5; no check of the table's D call, TRBD1, against the DNA was made. TRBV21-1 is a pseudogene segment. The CDR3 is made up of 18 amino acids. The DNA for the CDR3 is TGTGCCAGCAGCAAAGAAGGGGTTCGGGACAAAGCCTCAGAGACCCAGTACTTC. It translates to CASSKEGVRDKASETQYF.